This T cell receptor beta chain was documented in a study of CD8+ T cells in alopecia areata. Described treatment: oral pan-JAK inhibitor, 5-10 mg twice daily. The CDR3 covers 15 residues. The germline V gene has CDR1 SGHRS and CDR2 YFSETQ. V trimming: 4 bases; J trimming: 7 bases; junction bases outside the gene matches: 13. Sequencing relied on a cDNA template that was reverse transcribed from extracted RNA. Measured with immunoSEQ multiplex PCR; TCRdb has only the in-frame clones, and not every one. The sample holds roughly 250,000 clones, around three fifths seen once. This receptor was taken from a human donor with alopecia areata. The J gene is TRBJ2-5, the V gene TRBV5-1; 7 bases line up with TRBD2. The material sequenced was CD4+ T cells sorted from blood, taken between weeks 51 and 54, from a patient treated with tofacitinib. This chain's CDR3 is CASSDPSGQGGTQYF. DNA for the CDR3: TGCGCCAGCAGCGACCCTAGCGGCCAGGGAGGGACCCAGTACTTC.